Given below is one T cell receptor beta chain in context. The antigen is not known. The CDR3 is 14 amino acids. After removal of 4 bases from V and 11 bases from J, the junction contained 11 bases not matched to a gene. Germline-derived CDR1 and CDR2 are SGHDT and YYEEEE. This entry belongs to a study of regulatory T cells in long-lasting Graves disease. Study results and limitations: A greater number of public clonotypes (2,741) was shared by persistent patients than by new patients (around 970). There was favoring of TRBV28, TRBJ1-2 and TRBJ2-5 in persistent disease.

Construction of the TCR beta libraries employed iRepertoire HTBI primers in conjunction with Arm-PCR of CDR3 regions. TCRdb analysed the multiplex PCR reads with MiXCR anew, one entry per CDR3 protein. This table has 600,000 to 800,000 distinct CDR3 sequences, about 30% appearing once. As to time point: persistent/refractory GD, antithyroid drugs over 5 years with positive TRAb. The TCR library was made from RNA extracted from PBMCs. Graves' disease diagnosis followed American Thyroid Association guidelines. The sequence was obtained from a female donor with Graves disease. Sample: peripheral blood mononuclear cells (PBMCs), taken when the disease was refractory, from a patient treated with antithyroid drugs. V and J are TRBV5-6 and TRBJ1-4; TRBD1 agrees at 7 bases. The CDR3 protein is CASSPGNRGDKLFF. CDR3 nucleotide sequence: TGTGCCAGCAGCCCCGGGAACAGGGGTGATAAACTGTTTTTT. The whole variable domain, filled in from reference TRBV5-6 and TRBJ1-4, reads DAGVTQSPTHLIKTRGQQVTLRCSPKSGHDTVSWYQQALGQGPQFIFQYYEEEERQRGNFPDRFSGHQFPNYSSELNVNALLLGDSALYLCASSPGNRGDKLFFGSGTQLSVL.